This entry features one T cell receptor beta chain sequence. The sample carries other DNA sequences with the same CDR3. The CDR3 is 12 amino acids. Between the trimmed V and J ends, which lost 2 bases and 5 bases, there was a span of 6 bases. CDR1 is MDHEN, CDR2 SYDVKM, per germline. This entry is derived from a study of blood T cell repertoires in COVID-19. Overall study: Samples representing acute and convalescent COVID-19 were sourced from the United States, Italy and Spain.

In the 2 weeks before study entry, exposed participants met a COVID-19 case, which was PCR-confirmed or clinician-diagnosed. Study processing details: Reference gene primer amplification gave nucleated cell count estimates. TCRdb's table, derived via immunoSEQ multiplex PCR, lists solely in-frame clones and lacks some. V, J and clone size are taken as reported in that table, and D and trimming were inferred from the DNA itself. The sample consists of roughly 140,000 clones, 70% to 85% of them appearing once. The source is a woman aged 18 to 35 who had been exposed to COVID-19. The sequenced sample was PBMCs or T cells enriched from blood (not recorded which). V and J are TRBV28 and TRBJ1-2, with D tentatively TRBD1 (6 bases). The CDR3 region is CASSLRGYGYTF. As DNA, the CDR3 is TGTGCCAGCAGTTTAAGGGGGTATGGCTACACCTTC.